This section outlines one T cell receptor beta chain sequence together with its context. Its antigen is still unknown. The data were obtained in a study of naive and memory T cell subsets. Findings of the study overall: Especially in CD8 cells, naive repertoires contained a few larger clonotypes, possibly CD45RA-re-expressing memory cells.

The beta constant-region primer was an equimolar mix of two oligonucleotides covering TRBC1 and TRBC2. Ligated cDNA was amplified by four rounds of PCR with nested alpha and beta constant-region primers and SP2. A single record per CDR3 protein comes from TCRdb applying MiXCR to the UMI-ligation and nested PCR reads. The sample lists approximately 140,000 distinct CDR3 sequences; roughly 22% were seen once. Alpha and beta libraries were amplified separately from the second PCR onward. The CDR3 has 18 residues. With 5 bases removed from V and 6 bases from J, the gap between germline ends came to 27 bases.

Sample: naive CD4+ T cells from blood. The origin of this receptor is a human donor in good health. The genes are TRBV12-3 or TRBV12-4 and TRBJ2-3; D gene uncertain. CDR3 residues: CASSRPEGFSSVADTQYF. CDR3 sequence (DNA): TGTGCCAGCAGTCGCCCCGAAGGGTTCTCATCTGTTGCGGATACGCAGTATTTT.